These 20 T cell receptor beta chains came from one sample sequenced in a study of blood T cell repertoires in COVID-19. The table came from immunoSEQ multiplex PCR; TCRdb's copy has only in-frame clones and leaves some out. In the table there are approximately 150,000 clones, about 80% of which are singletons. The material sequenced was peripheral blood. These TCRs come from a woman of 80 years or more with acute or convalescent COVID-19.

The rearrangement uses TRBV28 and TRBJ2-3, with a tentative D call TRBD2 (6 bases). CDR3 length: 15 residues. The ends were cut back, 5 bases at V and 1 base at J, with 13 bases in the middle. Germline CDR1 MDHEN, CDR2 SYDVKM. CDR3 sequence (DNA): TGTGCCAGCAGTCCCTTGGGGGAGGGCACAGATACGCAGTATTTT. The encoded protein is CASSPLGEGTDTQYF.

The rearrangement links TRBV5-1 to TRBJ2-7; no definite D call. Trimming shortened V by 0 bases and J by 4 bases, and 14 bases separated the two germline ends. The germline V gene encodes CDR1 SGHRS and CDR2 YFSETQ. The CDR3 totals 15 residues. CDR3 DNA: TGCGCCAGCAGCTTGGAAACCCAGTCCTCGTACGAGCAGTACTTC. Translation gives CASSLETQSSYEQYF.

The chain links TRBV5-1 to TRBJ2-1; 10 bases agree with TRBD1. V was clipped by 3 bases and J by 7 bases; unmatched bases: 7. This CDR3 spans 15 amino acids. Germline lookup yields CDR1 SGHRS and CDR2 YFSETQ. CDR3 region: CASSSLTGGWNEQFF. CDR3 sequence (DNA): TGCGCCAGCAGCTCCCTGACAGGGGGCTGGAATGAGCAGTTCTTC.

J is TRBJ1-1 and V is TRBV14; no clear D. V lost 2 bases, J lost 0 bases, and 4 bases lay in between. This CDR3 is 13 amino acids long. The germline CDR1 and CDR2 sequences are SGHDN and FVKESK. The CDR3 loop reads CASSQTLNTEAFF. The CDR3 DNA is TGTGCCAGCAGCCAAACACTGAACACTGAAGCTTTCTTT.

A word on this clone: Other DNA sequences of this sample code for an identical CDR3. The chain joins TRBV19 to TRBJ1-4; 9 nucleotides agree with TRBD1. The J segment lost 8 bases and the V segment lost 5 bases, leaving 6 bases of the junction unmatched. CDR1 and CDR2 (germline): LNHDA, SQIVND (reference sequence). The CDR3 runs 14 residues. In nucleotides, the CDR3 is TGTGCCAGTAGTGTGGGACAGGGATCAGAAAAACTGTTTTTT. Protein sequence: CASSVGQGSEKLFF.

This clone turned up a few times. The CDR3 DNA reads as TGTGCCAGCAGCGGGGGAGGACTAGCGGTGACAGAGACCCAGTACTTC. Translating it yields CASSGGGLAVTETQYF. V and J are TRBV4-2 and TRBJ2-5; 10 nucleotides align to TRBD2. The CDR3 totals 16 residues. Germline V gene sequence: CDR1 LGHNA, CDR2 YNFKEQ. J was trimmed by 4 bases and V by 5 bases; bases with no gene match: 10.

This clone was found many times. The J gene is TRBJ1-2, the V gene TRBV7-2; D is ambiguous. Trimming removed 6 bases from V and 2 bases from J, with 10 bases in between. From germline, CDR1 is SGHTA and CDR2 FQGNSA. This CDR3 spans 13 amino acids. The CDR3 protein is CASSRDKNYGYTF. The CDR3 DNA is TGTGCCAGCAGTCGAGACAAAAACTATGGCTACACCTTC.

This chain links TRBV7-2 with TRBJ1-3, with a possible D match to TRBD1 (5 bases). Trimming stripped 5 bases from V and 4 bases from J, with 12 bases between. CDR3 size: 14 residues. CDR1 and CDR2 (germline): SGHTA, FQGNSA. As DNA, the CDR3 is TGTGCCAGCAGCACCAGACAGCCCGGAAACACCATATATTTT. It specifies CASSTRQPGNTIYF.

CDR3 in amino acids: CASSPGTTDNEQFF. The CDR3, as DNA: TGTGCCAGCTCACCTGGGACAACGGACAATGAGCAGTTCTTC. V and J are TRBV18 and TRBJ2-1, with a possible D match to TRBD1 (6 bases). CDR1 and CDR2 (germline): KGHSH, LQKENI. The length of the CDR3 is 14 residues. V gave up 3 bases and J gave up 5 bases, with 11 bases separating them.

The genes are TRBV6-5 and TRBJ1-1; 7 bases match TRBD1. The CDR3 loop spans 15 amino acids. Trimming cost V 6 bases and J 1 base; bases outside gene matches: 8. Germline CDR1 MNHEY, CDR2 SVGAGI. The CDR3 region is CASRSDRAQNTEAFF. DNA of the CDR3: TGTGCCAGCAGGTCAGACAGGGCTCAGAACACTGAAGCTTTCTTT.

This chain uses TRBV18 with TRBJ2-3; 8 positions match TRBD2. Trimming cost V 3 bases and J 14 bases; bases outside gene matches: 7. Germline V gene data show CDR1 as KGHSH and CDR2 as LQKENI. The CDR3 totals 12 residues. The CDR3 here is CASSPGTRPAYF. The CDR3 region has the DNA TGTGCCAGCTCACCGGGGACTAGACCGGCGTATTTT.

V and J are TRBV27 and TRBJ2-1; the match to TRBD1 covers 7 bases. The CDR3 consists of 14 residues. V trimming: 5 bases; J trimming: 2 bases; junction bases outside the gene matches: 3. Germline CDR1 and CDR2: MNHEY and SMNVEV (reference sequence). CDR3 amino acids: CASSPTGTYNEQFF. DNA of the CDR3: TGTGCCAGCAGTCCGACAGGGACCTACAATGAGCAGTTCTTC.

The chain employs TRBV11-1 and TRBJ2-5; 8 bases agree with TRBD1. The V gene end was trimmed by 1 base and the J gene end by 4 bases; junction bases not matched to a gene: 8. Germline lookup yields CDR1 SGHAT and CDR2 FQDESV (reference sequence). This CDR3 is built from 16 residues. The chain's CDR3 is CASSLGTGRLSETQYF. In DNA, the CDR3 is TGTGCCAGCAGCTTAGGGACAGGGCGGTTATCAGAGACCCAGTACTTC.

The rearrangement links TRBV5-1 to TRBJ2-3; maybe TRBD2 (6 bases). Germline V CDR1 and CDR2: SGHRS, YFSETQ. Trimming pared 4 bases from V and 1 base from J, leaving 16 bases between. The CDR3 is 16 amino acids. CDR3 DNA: TGCGCCAGCAGCCTCTCAGGAGGGATCGGCACAGATACGCAGTATTTT. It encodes CASSLSGGIGTDTQYF.

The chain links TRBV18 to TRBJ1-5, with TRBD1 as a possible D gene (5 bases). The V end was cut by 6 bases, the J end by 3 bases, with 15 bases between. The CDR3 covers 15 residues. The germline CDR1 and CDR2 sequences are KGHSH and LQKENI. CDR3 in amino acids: CASSLTVPSNQPQHF. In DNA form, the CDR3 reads TGTGCCAGCTCCCTGACAGTGCCTTCCAATCAGCCCCAGCATTTT. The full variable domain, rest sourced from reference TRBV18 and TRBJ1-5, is NAGVMQNPRHLVRRRGQEARLRCSPMKGHSHVYWYRQLPEEGLKFMVYLQKENIIDESGMPKERFSAEFPKEGPSILRIQQVVRGDSAAYFCASSLTVPSNQPQHFGDGTRLSIL.

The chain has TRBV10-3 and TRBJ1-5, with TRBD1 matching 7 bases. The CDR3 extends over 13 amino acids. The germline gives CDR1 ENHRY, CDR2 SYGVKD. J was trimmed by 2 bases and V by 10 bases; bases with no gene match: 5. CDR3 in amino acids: CATGTAGNQPQHF. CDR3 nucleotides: TGTGCCACCGGGACAGCAGGCAATCAGCCCCAGCATTTT.

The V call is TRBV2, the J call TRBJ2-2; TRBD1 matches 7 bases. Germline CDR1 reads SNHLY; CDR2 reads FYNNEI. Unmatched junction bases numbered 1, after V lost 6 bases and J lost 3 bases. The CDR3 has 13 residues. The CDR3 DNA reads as TGTGCCAGCAGACAGGGGTACACCGGGGAGCTGTTTTTT. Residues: CASRQGYTGELFF.

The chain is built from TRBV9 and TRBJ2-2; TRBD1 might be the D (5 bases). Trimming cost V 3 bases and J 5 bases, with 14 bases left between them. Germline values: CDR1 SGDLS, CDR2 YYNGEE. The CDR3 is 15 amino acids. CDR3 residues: CASSAAGKPTGELFF. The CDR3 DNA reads TGTGCCAGCAGCGCCGCAGGGAAACCTACCGGGGAGCTGTTTTTT.

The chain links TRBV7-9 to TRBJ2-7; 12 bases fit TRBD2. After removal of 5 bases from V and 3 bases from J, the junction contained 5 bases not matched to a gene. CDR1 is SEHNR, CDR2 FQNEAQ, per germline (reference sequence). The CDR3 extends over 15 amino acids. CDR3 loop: CASSRASGRGYEQYF. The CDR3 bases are TGTGCCAGCAGCAGAGCTAGCGGGAGGGGCTACGAGCAGTACTTC.

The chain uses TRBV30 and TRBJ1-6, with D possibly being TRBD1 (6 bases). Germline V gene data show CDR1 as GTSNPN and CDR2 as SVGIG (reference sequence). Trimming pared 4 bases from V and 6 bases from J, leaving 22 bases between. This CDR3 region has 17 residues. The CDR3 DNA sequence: TGTGCCTGGACCCTTGCCCGGACAGTGCTGGGTAATTCACCCCTCCACTTT. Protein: CAWTLARTVLGNSPLHF. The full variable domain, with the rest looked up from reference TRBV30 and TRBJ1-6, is SQTIHQWPATLVQPVGSPLSLECTVEGTSNPNLYWYRQAAGRGLQLLFYSVGIGQISSEVPQNLSASRPQDRQFILSSKKLLLSDSGFYLCAWTLARTVLGNSPLHFGNGTRLTVT.